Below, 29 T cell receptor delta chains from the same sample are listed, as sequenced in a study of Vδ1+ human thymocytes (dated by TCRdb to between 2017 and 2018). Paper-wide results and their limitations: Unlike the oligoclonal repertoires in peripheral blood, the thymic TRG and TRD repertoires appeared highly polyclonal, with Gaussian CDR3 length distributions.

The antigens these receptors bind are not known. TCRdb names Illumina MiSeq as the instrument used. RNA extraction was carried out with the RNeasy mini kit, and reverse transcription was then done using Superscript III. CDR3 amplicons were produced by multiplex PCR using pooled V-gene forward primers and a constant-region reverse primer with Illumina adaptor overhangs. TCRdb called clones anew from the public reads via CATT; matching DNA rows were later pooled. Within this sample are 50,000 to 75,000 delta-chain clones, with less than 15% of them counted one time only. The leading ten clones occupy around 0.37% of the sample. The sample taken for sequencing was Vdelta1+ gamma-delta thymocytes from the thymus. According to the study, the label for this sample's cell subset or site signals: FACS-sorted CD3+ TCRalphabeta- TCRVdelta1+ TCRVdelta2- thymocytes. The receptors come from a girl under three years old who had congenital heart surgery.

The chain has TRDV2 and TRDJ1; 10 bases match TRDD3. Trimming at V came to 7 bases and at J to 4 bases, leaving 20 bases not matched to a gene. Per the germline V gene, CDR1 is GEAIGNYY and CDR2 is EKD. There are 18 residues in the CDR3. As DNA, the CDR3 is TGTGCCTGGGTGGATGGGGGATACCATCCAGACCCTGACGATAAACTCATCTTT. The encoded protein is CAWVDGGYHPDPDDKLIF.

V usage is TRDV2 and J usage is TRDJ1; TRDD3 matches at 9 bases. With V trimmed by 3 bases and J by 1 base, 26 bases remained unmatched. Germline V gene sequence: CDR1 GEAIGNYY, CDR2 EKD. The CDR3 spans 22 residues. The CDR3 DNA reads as TGTGCCTGTGACGCCGGGGTGGGGGATAAACTATATTCACCGAACATCACCGATAAACTCATCTTT. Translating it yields CACDAGVGDKLYSPNITDKLIF.

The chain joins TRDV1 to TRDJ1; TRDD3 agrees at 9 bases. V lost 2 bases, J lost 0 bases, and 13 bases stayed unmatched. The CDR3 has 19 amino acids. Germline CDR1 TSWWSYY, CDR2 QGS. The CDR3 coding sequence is TGTGCTCTTGGGGAAGTCTGGGGGATGGGGGATGGGTACACCGATAAACTCATCTTT. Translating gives CALGEVWGMGDGYTDKLIF.

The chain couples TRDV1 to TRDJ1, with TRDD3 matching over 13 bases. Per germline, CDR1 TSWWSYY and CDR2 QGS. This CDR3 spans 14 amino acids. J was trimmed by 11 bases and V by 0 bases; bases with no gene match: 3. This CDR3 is CALGELLGDTGLIF. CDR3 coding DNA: TGTGCTCTTGGGGAACTACTGGGGGATACGGGGCTCATCTTT.

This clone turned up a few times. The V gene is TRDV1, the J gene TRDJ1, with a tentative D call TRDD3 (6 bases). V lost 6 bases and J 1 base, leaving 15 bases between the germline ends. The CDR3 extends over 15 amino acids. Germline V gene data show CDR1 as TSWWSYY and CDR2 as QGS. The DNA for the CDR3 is TGTGCTCTTGGAAGGACGACCTGGGGCACCGATAAACTCATCTTT. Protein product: CALGRTTWGTDKLIF.

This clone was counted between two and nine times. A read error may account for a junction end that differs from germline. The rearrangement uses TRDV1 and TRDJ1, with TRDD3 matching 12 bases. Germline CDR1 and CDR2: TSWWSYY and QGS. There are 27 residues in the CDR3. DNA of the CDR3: TGTGCTCTTGGGTTACCTTCCTACGGTATACTGGGGGATACTCCTCCAACCCACCTATCCTACACCGATAAACTCATCTTC. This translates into CALGLPSYGILGDTPPTHLSYTDKLIF.

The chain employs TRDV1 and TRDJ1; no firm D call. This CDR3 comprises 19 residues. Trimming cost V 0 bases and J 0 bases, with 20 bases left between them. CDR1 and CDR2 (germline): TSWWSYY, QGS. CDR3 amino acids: CALGELAPNGPSYTDKLIF. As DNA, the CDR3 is TGTGCTCTTGGGGAACTGGCTCCGAACGGCCCCTCGTACACCGATAAACTCATCTTT.

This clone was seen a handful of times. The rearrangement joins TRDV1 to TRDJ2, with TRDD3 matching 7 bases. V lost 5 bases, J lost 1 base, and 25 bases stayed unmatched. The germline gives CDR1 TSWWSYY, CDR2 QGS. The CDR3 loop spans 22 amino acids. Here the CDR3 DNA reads TGTGCTCTTGGGACTCTCCTGGGGCCTCTGGGGGGCTACCCAGATTTGACAGCACAACTCTTCTTT. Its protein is CALGTLLGPLGGYPDLTAQLFF.

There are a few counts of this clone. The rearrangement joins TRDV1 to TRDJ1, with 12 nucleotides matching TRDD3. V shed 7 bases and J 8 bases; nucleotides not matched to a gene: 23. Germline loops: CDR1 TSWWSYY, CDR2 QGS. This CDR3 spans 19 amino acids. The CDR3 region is CALVRWSPPKLGDTRKLIF. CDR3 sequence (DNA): TGTGCTCTTGTACGGTGGTCTCCCCCCAAACTGGGGGATACTCGCAAACTCATCTTT.

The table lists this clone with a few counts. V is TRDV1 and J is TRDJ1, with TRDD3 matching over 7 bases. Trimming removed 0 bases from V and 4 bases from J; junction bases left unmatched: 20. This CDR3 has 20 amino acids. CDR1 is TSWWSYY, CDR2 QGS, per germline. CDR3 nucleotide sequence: TGTGCTCTTGGGGAACTAACGCATCCCGCATTCACTGGGGACATCGATAAACTCATCTTT. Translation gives CALGELTHPAFTGDIDKLIF.

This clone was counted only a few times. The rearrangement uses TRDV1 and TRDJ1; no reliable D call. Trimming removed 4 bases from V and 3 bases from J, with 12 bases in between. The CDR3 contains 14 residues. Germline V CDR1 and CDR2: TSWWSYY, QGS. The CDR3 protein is CALGGTLIADKLIF. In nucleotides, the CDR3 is TGTGCTCTTGGGGGAACCTTGATTGCCGATAAACTCATCTTT.

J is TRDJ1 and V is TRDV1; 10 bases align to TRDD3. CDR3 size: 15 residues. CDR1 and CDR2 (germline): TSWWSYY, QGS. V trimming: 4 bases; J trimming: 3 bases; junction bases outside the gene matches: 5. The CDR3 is CALGGGGYLPDKLIF. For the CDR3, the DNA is TGTGCTCTTGGGGGTGGGGGATACCTCCCCGATAAACTCATCTTT.

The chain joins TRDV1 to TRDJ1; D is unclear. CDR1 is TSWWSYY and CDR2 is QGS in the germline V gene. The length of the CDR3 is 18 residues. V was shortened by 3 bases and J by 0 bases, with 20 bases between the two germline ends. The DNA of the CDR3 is TGTGCTCTTGGGGAGCTCAATCGTCGGGAGGCATACACCGATAAACTCATCTTT. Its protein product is CALGELNRREAYTDKLIF.

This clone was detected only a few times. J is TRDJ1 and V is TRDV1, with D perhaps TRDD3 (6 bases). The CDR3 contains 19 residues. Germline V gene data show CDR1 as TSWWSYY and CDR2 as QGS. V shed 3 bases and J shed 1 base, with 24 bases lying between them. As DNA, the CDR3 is TGTGCTCTTGGGGATCGCCTACCTGACCTGGGGTGGTCCACCGATAAACTCATCTTT. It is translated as CALGDRLPDLGWSTDKLIF.

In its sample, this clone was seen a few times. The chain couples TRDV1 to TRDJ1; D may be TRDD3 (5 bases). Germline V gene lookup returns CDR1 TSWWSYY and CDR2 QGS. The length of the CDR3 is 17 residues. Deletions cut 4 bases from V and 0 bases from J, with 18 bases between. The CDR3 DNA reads TGTGCTCTTGGGGCCGCCACCATGGGGCCCTACACCGATAAACTCATCTTT. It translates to CALGAATMGPYTDKLIF.

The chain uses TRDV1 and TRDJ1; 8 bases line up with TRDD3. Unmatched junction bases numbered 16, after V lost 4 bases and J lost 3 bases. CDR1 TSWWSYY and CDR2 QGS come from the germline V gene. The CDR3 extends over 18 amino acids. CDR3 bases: TGTGCTCTTGGGGTCGCGAAAGGGATACGGGGAGACCCCGATAAACTCATCTTT. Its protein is CALGVAKGIRGDPDKLIF.

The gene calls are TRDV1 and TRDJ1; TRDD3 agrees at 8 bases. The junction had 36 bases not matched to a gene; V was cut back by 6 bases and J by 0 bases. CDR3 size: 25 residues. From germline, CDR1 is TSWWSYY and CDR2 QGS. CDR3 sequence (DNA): TGTGCTCTTGGCCCCTTTTATATTGGGTCCTACATAGTTACTGGGGGCTCAAAGTACACCGATAAACTCATCTTT. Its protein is CALGPFYIGSYIVTGGSKYTDKLIF.

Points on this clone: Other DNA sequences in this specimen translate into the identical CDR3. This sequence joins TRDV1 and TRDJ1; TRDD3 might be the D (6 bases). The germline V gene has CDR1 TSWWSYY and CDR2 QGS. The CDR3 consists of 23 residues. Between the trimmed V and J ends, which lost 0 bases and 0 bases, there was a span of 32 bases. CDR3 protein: CALGELGTFVTDSSDTYTDKLIF. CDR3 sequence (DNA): TGTGCTCTTGGGGAACTAGGCACGTTCGTGACTGACTCTTCGGATACCTACACCGATAAACTCATCTTT.

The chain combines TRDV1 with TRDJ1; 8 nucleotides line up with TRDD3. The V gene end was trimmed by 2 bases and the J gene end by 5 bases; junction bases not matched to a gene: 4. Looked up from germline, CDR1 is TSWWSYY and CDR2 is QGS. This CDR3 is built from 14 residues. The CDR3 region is CALGEWGYIDKLIF. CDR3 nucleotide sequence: TGTGCTCTTGGGGAATGGGGATACATTGATAAACTCATCTTT.

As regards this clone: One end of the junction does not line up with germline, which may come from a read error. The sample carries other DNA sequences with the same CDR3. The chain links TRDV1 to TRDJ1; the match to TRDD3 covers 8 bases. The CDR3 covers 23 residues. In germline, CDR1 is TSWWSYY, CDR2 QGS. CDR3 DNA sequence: TGTGCTCTGGGGGAACTAGCCCCCATTGGATTACTGGGGGTTCCCTGGTACACCGATAAACTCATCTTT. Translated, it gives CALGELAPIGLLGVPWYTDKLIF.

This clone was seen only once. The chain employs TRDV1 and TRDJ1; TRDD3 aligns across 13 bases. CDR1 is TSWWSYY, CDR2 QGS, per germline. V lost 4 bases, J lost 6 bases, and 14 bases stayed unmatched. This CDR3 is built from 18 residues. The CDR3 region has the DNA TGTGCTCTTGGGGGTTCTACTGGGGGATACGCGACCGCCAATAAACTCATCTTT. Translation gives CALGGSTGGYATANKLIF.

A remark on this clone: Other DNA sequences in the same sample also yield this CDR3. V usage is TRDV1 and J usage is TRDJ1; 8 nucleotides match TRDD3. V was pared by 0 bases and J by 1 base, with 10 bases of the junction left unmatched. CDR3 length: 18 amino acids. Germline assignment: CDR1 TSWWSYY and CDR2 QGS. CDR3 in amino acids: CALGELPTWGIGTDKLIF. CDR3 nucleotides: TGTGCTCTTGGGGAACTTCCTACTTGGGGGATTGGCACCGATAAACTCATCTTT.

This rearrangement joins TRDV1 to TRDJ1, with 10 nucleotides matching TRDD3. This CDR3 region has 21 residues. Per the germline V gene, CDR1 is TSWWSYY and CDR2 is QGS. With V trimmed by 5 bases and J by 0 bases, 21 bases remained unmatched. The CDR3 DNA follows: TGTGCTCTTGGGAACCCGTGGGGGGGATACGCCCGGCTGATGTACACCGATAAACTCATCTTT. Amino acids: CALGNPWGGYARLMYTDKLIF.

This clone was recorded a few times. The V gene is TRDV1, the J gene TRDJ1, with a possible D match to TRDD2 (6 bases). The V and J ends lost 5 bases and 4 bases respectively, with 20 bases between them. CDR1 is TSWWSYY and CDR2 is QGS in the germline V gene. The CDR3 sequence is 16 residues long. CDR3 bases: TGTGCTCTTGGGAACTTGGCCTTCCGACGATTCGATAAACTCATCTTT. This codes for CALGNLAFRRFDKLIF.

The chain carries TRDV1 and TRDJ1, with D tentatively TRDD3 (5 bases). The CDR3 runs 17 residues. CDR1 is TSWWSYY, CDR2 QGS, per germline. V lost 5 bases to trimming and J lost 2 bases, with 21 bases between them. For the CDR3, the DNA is TGTGCTCTTGGGACCCCCCCCCCATCGGGGGGGACCGATAAACTCATCTTT. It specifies CALGTPPPSGGTDKLIF.

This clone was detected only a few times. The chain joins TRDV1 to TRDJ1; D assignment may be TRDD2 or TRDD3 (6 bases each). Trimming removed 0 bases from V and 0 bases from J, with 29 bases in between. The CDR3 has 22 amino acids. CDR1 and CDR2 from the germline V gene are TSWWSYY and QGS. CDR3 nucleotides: TGTGCTCTTGGGGAACTTCCTACTTTATGGGGGGAACGTCTGAAGTACACCGATAAACTCATCTTT. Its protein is CALGELPTLWGERLKYTDKLIF.

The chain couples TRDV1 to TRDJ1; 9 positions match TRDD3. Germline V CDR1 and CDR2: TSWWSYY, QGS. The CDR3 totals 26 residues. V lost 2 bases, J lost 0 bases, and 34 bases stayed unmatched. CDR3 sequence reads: CALGEFPLPRYWGTPESFGNTDKLIF. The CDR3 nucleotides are TGTGCTCTTGGGGAATTTCCCCTCCCACGGTACTGGGGGACCCCAGAATCCTTTGGAAACACCGATAAACTCATCTTT.

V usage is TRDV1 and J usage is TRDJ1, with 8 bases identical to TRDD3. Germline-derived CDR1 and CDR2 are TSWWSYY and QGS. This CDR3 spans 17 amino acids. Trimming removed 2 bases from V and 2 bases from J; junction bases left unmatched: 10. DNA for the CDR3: TGTGCTCTTGGGGAAGGCGTTTTCGTGGGGGATACCGATAAACTCATCTTT. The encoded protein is CALGEGVFVGDTDKLIF.

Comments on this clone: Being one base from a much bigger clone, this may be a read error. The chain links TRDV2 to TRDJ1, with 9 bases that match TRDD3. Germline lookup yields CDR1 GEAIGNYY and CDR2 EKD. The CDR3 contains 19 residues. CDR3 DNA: TGTGCCTGTGGCACCGCATCCGGGGCTGGGGGATGGTACACCGATAAACTCATCTTT. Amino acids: CACGTASGAGGWYTDKLIF.